This T cell receptor beta chain originates from a study of T cell responses to AZD1222 COVID-19 vaccine. Overall study findings and caveats: Per reports, nearly half of all spike-specific TCRs target regions that are unmutated in variants. Researchers report vaccine-associated CD4 TCRs spanning spike, with dominance at 160-218 and 743-854. Elevations in Spike-specific TCR breadth and depth followed administration of two AZD1222 doses. Clonal diversity was possibly underestimated; the donors were predominantly white British and more often female.

Some clones are missing from TCRdb's copy, which holds only in-frame ones; the method was immunoSEQ multiplex PCR. This repertoire shows approximately 120,000 clones, 90% found once; its top ten account for about 4.4%. Looked up from germline, CDR1 is SGHAT and CDR2 is FQNNGV. Trimming stripped 4 bases from V and 6 bases from J, with 13 bases between. The CDR3 extends over 13 amino acids. Worth noting for this clone: Its antigen is undetermined.

Here the sequenced sample was peripheral blood, taken on day 0 of MenACWY control vaccination. The chain recombines TRBV11-2 with TRBJ2-7; D not certain. The sequence was obtained from an adult in good health. The CDR3: CASSSLDQPEQYV. The DNA of the CDR3 is TGTGCCAGCAGCTCCCTAGATCAGCCCGAGCAGTACGTC.